This T cell receptor (beta chain) is drawn from a study of CD8 T cells in ankylosing spondylitis. General study findings and limits: The study identified a TCR beta motif of several highly homologous variants that appeared characteristic of ankylosing spondylitis blood. Past research had described some motif variants in reactive arthritis synovial fluid and blood.

V lost 1 base and J 2 bases, leaving 14 bases between the germline ends. The CDR3 has 17 amino acids. Germline V gives CDR1 LGHDT, CDR2 YNNKEL (reference sequence). About this clonotype: Its antigen is still unknown.

MiXCR, applied by TCRdb to the 5' RACE reads, yields one record per CDR3 protein. This sample has just over 350,000 distinct CDR3 sequences; 20% to 25% occur once, and the top ten carry around 13%. This chain uses TRBV3-1 with TRBJ2-2; no firm D call. The source is a male donor with ankylosing spondylitis or in good health (not recorded which). Sequencing was carried out using blood, either unsorted or a sorted T cell fraction (not recorded which). The CDR3 sequence is CASSQVFRQINTGELFF. In nucleotides, the CDR3 is TGTGCCAGCAGCCAAGTATTTAGGCAGATTAACACCGGGGAGCTGTTTTTT.